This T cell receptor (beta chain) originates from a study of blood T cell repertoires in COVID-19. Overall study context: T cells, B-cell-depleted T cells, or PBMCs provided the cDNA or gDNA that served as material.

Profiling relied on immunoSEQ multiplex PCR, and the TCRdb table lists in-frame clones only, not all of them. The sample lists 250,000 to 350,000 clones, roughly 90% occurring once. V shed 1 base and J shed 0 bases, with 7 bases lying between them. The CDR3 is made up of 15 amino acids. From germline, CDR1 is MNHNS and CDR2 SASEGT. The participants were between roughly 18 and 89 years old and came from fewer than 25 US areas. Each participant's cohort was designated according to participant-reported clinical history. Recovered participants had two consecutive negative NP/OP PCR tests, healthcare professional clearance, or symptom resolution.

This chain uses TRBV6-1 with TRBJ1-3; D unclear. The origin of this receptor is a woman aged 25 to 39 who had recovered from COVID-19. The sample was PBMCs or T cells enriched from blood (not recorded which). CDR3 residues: CASSEDGNSGNTIYF. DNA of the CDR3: TGTGCCAGCAGTGAAGACGGGAACTCTGGAAACACCATATATTTT.